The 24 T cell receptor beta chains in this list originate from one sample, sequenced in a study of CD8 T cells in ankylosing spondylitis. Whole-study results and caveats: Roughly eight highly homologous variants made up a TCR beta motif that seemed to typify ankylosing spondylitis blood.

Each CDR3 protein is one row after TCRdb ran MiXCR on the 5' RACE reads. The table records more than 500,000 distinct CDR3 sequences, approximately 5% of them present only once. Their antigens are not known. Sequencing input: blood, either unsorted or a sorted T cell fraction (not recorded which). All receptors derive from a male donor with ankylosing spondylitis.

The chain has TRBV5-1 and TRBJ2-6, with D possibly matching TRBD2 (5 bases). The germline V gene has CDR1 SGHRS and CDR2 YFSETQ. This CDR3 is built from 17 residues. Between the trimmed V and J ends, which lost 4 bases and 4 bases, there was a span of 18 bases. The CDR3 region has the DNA TGCGCCAGCAGCGTCAGACCTAGCTTCACCGGGGCCAACGTCCTGACTTTC. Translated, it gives CASSVRPSFTGANVLTF.

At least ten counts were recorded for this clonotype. This CDR3 reads CSVVGVVSLTDTQYF. The CDR3 bases are TGCAGCGTTGTCGGGGTAGTAAGTCTCACAGATACGCAGTATTTT. V is TRBV29-1 and J is TRBJ2-3; the D gene is possibly TRBD2 (5 bases). This CDR3 contains 15 residues. The V and J ends lost 4 bases and 2 bases respectively, with 16 bases between them. The germline V gene has CDR1 SQVTM and CDR2 ANQGSEA.

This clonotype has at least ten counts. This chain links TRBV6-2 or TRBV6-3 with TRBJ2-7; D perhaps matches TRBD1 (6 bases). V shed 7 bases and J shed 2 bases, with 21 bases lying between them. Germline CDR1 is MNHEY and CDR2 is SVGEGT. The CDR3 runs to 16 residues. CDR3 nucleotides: TGTGCCAGCACCCTCCCGGGACACCTATCACCCTACGAGCAGTACTTC. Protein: CASTLPGHLSPYEQYF.

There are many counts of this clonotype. CDR3 coding DNA: TGTGCCAGCAGCGGTTTTGGACAGCCCAGGTACACTGAAGCTTTCTTT. Amino acid sequence: CASSGFGQPRYTEAFF. The chain employs TRBV7-2 and TRBJ1-1; D might be TRBD1 (6 bases). There are 16 residues in the CDR3. V was cut by 5 bases and J by 3 bases, with 19 bases left in between. The V gene's germline CDR1 is SGHTA and CDR2 FQGNSA. The variable domain in full, with the rest retrieved from reference TRBV7-2 and TRBJ1-1, is GAGVSQSPSNKVTEKGKDVELRCDPISGHTALYWYRQSLGQGLEFLIYFQGNSAPDKSGLPSDRFSAERTGGSVSTLTIQRTQQEDSAVYLCASSGFGQPRYTEAFFGQGTRLTVV.

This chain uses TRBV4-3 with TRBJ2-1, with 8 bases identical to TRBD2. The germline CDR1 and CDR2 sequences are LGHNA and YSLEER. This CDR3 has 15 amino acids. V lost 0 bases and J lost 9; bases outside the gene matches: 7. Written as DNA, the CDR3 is TGCGCCAGCAGCCAAGAGGGACTAGGTTTGGGTGAGCAGTTCTTC. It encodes CASSQEGLGLGEQFF.

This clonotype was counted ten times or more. DNA of the CDR3: TGCAGTGCTAGAGATCTTGGGAGGGCGCAGTACTTC. Its translation is CSARDLGRAQYF. The chain has TRBV20-1 and TRBJ2-7; 7 positions match TRBD2. Losses at the gene ends were 0 bases for V and 9 bases for J; bases not matched to a gene: 5. This CDR3 has 12 residues. CDR1 DFQATT and CDR2 SNEGSKA come from the germline V gene (reference sequence).

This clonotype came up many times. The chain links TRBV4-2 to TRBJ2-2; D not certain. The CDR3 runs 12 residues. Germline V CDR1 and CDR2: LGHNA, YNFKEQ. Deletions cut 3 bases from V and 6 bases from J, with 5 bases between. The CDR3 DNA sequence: TGTGCCAGCAGCCACCGACCCGGGGAGCTGTTTTTT. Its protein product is CASSHRPGELFF.

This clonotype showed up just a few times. For the CDR3, the DNA is TGTGCCAGCAGCTTCCAGGGGGCGGATTGGCTTGAAGCTTTCTTT. Translation: CASSFQGADWLEAFF. This chain links TRBV27 with TRBJ1-1; 8 positions agree with TRBD1. Germline V gene data show CDR1 as MNHEY and CDR2 as SMNVEV (reference sequence). Trimming at V came to 6 bases and at J to 7 bases, leaving 13 bases not matched to a gene. The CDR3 is 15 residues long.

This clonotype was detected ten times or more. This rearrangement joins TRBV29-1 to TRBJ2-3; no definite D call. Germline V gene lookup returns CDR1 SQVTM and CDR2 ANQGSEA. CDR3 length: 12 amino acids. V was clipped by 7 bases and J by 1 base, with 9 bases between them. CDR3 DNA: TGCAGCGCCCCGCAGGGCACAGATACGCAGTATTTT. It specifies CSAPQGTDTQYF.

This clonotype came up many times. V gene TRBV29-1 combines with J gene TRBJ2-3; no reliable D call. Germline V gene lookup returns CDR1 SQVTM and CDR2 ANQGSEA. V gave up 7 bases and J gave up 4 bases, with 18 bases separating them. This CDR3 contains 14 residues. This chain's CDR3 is CSGGWITNADTQYF. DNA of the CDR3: TGCAGCGGGGGATGGATCACAAACGCAGATACGCAGTATTTT.

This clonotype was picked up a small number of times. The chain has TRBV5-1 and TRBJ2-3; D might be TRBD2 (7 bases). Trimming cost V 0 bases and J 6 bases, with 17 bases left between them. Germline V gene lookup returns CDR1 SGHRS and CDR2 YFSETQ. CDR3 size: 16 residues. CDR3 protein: CASSLGRGAMEDTQYF. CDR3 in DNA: TGCGCCAGCAGCTTGGGACGGGGGGCAATGGAGGATACGCAGTATTTT.

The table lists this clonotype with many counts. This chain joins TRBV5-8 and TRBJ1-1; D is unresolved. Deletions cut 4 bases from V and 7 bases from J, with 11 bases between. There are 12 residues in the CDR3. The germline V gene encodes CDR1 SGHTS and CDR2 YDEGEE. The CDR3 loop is CASSPGLFEAFF. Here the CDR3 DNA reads TGTGCCAGCAGCCCTGGACTTTTTGAAGCTTTCTTT.

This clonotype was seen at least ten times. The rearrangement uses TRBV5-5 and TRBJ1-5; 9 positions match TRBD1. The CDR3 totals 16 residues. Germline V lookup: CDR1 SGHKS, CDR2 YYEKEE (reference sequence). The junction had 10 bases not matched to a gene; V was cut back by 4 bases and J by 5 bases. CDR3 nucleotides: TGTGCCAGCAGCCGTAATGGGGACAGGGCTTATCAGCCCCAGCATTTT. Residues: CASSRNGDRAYQPQHF.

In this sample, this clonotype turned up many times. For the CDR3, the DNA is TGCAGTGCTAGAGATGGGACGAGACGTCGGGAACTGTTTTTT. Translating it yields CSARDGTRRRELFF. This chain uses TRBV20-1 with TRBJ1-4; maybe TRBD1 (5 bases). Germline V CDR1 and CDR2: DFQATT, SNEGSKA (reference sequence). The CDR3 length is 14 residues. V gave up 0 bases and J gave up 12 bases, with 17 bases separating them.

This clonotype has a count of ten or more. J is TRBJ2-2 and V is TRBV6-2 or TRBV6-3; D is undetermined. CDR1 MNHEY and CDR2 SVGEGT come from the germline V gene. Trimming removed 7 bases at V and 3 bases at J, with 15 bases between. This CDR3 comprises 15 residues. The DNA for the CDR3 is TGTGCCAGCATTATGAGGAATCGCGACACCGGGGAGCTGTTTTTT. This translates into CASIMRNRDTGELFF.

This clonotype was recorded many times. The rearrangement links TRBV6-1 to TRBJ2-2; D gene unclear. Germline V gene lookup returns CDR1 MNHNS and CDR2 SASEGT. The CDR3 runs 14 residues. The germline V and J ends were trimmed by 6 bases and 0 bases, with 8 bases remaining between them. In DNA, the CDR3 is TGTGCCAGCAGGACCGGGCCGAACACCGGGGAGCTGTTTTTT. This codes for CASRTGPNTGELFF.

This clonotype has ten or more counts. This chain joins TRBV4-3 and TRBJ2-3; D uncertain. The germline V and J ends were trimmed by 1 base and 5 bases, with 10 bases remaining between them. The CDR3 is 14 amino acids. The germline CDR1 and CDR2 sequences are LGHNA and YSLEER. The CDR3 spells CASSQVGPGDTQYF. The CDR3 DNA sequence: TGCGCCAGCAGCCAAGTTGGACCCGGAGATACGCAGTATTTT.

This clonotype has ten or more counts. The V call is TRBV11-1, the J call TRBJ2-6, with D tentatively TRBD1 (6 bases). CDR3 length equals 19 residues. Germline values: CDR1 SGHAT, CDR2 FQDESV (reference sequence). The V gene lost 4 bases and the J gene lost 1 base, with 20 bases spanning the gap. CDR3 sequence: CASSYSRGNYYSGANVLTF. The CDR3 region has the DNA TGTGCCAGCAGCTACTCCAGGGGAAACTATTATTCTGGGGCCAACGTCCTGACTTTC.

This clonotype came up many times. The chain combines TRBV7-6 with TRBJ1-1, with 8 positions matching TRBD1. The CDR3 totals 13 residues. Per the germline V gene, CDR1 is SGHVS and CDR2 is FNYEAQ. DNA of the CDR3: TGTGTTGTCTGGGGACAGGTTAACACTGAAGCTTTCTTT. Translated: CVVWGQVNTEAFF.

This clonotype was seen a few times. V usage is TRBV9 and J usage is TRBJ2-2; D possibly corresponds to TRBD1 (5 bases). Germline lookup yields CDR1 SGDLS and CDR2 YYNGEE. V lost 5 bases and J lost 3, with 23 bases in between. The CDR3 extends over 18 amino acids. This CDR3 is CASRTRGHYRRDTGELFF. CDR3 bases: TGTGCCAGCAGGACCCGAGGACACTACCGCCGAGACACCGGGGAGCTGTTTTTT.

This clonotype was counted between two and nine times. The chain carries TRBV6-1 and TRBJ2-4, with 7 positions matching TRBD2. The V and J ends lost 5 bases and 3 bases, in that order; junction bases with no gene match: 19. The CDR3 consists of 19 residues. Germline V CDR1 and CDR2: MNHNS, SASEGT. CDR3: CASSPQAGLSGANKNIQYF. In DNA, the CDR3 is TGTGCCAGCAGTCCCCAGGCAGGGCTAAGCGGGGCCAACAAAAACATTCAGTACTTC.

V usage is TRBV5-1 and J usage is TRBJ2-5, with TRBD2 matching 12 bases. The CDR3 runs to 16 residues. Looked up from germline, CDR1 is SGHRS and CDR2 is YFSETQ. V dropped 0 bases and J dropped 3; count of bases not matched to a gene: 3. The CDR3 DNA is TGCGCCAGCAGCTTGGAGAGACTAGCGGGGGAAGAGACCCAGTACTTC. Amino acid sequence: CASSLERLAGEETQYF.

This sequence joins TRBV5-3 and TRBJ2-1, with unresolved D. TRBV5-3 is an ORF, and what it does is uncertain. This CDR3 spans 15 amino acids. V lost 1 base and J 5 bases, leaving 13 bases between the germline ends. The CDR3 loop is CARSLMGSRDNEQFF. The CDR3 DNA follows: TGTGCCAGAAGCTTGATGGGTTCGAGAGACAATGAGCAGTTCTTC.

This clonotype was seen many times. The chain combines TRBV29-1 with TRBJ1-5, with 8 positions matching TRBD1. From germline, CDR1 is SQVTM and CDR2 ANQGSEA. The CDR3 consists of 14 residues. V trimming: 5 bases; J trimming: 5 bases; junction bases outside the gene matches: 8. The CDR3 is CSVRPGGVDQPQHF. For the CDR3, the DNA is TGCAGCGTTAGGCCAGGGGGCGTAGATCAGCCCCAGCATTTT.